A single sample gave rise to the 29 T cell receptor beta chains below, sequenced in a study of T cell repertoires and Cas9 in healthy adults. Only in-frame clones appear in the TCRdb table, and some are missing; sequencing was by immunoSEQ multiplex PCR. The top ten clones hold about 1.4% of a sample with fewer than 25,000 clones, more than 80% of them seen once. Sequencing used CD4+ effector T cells (CD127+, CD25-, CD137-, CD154-) from PBMCs; culture status not recorded. These receptors all come from a human donor in good health.

This sequence joins TRBV28 and TRBJ1-2; 7 bases fit TRBD1. From germline, CDR1 is MDHEN and CDR2 SYDVKM. The CDR3 spans 13 residues. J was trimmed by 3 bases and V by 6 bases; bases with no gene match: 4. CDR3 residues: CASSLGQYYGYTF. As DNA, the CDR3 is TGTGCCAGCAGCCTGGGACAGTACTATGGCTACACCTTC.

The chain is built from TRBV10-1 and TRBJ2-3; 10 positions match TRBD2. Germline CDR1 is WNHNN and CDR2 is SYGVQD (reference sequence). Trimming removed 7 bases from V and 2 bases from J; junction bases left unmatched: 9. CDR3 length equals 16 residues. CDR3 loop: CASIAGGIKDTDTQYF. As DNA, the CDR3 is TGCGCCAGCATAGCGGGGGGCATCAAGGACACAGATACGCAGTATTTT.

The V gene is TRBV28, the J gene TRBJ1-1; possibly TRBD1 for D (5 bases). Germline CDR1 and CDR2: MDHEN and SYDVKM. The CDR3 covers 14 residues. V gave up 2 bases and J gave up 4 bases, with 11 bases separating them. The CDR3 coding sequence is TGTGCCAGCAGTTTAGGGACCCCGTCCACTGAAGCTTTCTTT. Translating it yields CASSLGTPSTEAFF.

The V call is TRBV5-1, the J call TRBJ1-1; D might be TRBD1 (5 bases). CDR3 size: 16 residues. Germline CDR1 and CDR2: SGHRS and YFSETQ. V lost 4 bases to trimming and J lost 1 base, with 17 bases between them. In DNA, the CDR3 is TGCGCCAGCAGCAGCCTCGGGGTGGGACCGAACACTGAAGCTTTCTTT. This translates into CASSSLGVGPNTEAFF. The variable domain in full, with the rest retrieved from reference TRBV5-1 and TRBJ1-1, is KAGVTQTPRYLIKTRGQQVTLSCSPISGHRSVSWYQQTPGQGLQFLFEYFSETQRNKGNFPGRFSGRQFSNSRSEMNVSTLELGDSALYLCASSSLGVGPNTEAFFGQGTRLTVV.

The CDR3 bases are TGTGCCAGCTCACAATACGTCTTGACCGCGATTAACTATGGCTACACCTTC. Amino acid sequence: CASSQYVLTAINYGYTF. The rearrangement joins TRBV18 to TRBJ1-2; no clear D. This CDR3 spans 17 amino acids. Trimming took off 4 bases at V and 1 base at J, with 19 bases between the two ends. Germline V gene lookup returns CDR1 KGHSH and CDR2 LQKENI.

The rearrangement links TRBV6-1 to TRBJ2-7; the D gene is possibly TRBD1 (6 bases). The CDR3 has 15 residues. The V and J ends lost 6 bases and 0 bases respectively, with 15 bases between them. The V gene's germline CDR1 is MNHNS and CDR2 SASEGT. Written as DNA, the CDR3 is TGTGCCAGCAGCTCCCCCGGCAGGGGCTCCTACGAGCAGTACTTC. Amino acid sequence: CASSSPGRGSYEQYF.

This rearrangement joins TRBV7-2 to TRBJ1-3, with 9 bases that match TRBD1. There are 17 residues in the CDR3. Trimming cost V 3 bases and J 4 bases; bases outside gene matches: 10. Germline CDR1 SGHTA, CDR2 FQGNSA. The CDR3 sequence is CASSFLLTGGSGNTIYF. Here the CDR3 DNA reads TGTGCCAGCAGCTTCCTCTTAACAGGGGGCTCCGGAAACACCATATATTTT.

The chain couples TRBV27 to TRBJ1-6; D possibly corresponds to TRBD1 (5 bases). The CDR3 covers 15 residues. V was trimmed by 2 bases and J by 7 bases, leaving 12 bases between them. Germline V gene lookup returns CDR1 MNHEY and CDR2 SMNVEV (reference sequence). The CDR3 spells CASSLRSGGNSPLHF. The DNA of the CDR3 is TGTGCCAGCAGTTTACGGTCCGGGGGGAATTCACCCCTCCACTTT.

The chain employs TRBV4-2 and TRBJ1-1; D unresolved. Trimming stripped 2 bases from V and 1 base from J, with 5 bases between. This CDR3 has 13 residues. Germline loops: CDR1 LGHNA, CDR2 YNFKEQ. CDR3 coding DNA: TGTGCCAGCAGCCAAAAAAGGAACACTGAAGCTTTCTTT. Amino acid sequence: CASSQKRNTEAFF.

The chain is built from TRBV2 and TRBJ1-2; D perhaps matches TRBD1 (5 bases). CDR1 and CDR2 (germline): SNHLY, FYNNEI. This CDR3 has 14 amino acids. Deletions cut 4 bases from V and 4 bases from J, with 13 bases between. CDR3 sequence: CASSGGRGGYGYTF. CDR3 sequence (DNA): TGTGCCAGCAGTGGGGGCCGGGGTGGCTATGGCTACACCTTC. The full variable domain, in which reference TRBV2 and TRBJ1-2 provide the parts outside the CDR3, is EPEVTQTPSHQVTQMGQEVILRCVPISNHLYFYWYRQILGQKVEFLVSFYNNEISEKSEIFDDQFSVERPDGSNFTLKIRSTKLEDSAMYFCASSGGRGGYGYTFGSGTRLTVV.

The rearrangement links TRBV14 to TRBJ1-2; possibly TRBD1 for D (5 bases). Germline lookup yields CDR1 SGHDN and CDR2 FVKESK. The CDR3 runs 15 residues. V was shortened by 2 bases and J by 3 bases, with 13 bases between the two germline ends. The CDR3 protein is CASSQSGQGHYGYTF. The CDR3 region has the DNA TGTGCCAGCAGCCAAAGCGGGCAGGGCCACTATGGCTACACCTTC.

Only one count was recorded for this clone. The V and J genes are TRBV12-5 and TRBJ1-4, with TRBD1 as a possible D gene (6 bases). The CDR3 spans 16 residues. The germline V gene has CDR1 LGHNT and CDR2 FRNRAP. The V gene lost 0 bases and the J gene lost 5 bases, with 13 bases spanning the gap. The CDR3 spells CASGLVRTRGNEKLFF. Written as DNA, the CDR3 is TGTGCTAGTGGTTTGGTACGGACAAGGGGGAATGAAAAACTGTTTTTT.

This rearrangement joins TRBV11-2 to TRBJ2-5; D not certain. Trimming took 3 bases from V and 2 from J, leaving 7 bases between them. Per the germline V gene, CDR1 is SGHAT and CDR2 is FQNNGV. The CDR3 is 13 residues long. The CDR3 region has the DNA TGTGCCAGCAGCTTGGGTAGTCAAGAGACCCAGTACTTC. Residues: CASSLGSQETQYF.

The rearrangement links TRBV28 to TRBJ1-4; D unresolved. The CDR3 covers 18 residues. The V gene lost 6 bases and the J gene lost 6 bases, with 26 bases spanning the gap. Germline CDR1 is MDHEN and CDR2 is SYDVKM. The CDR3 sequence is CASSSHRTVGLEDEKLFF. In DNA form, the CDR3 reads TGTGCCAGCAGCTCTCATCGAACGGTGGGCCTCGAGGATGAAAAACTGTTTTTT.

The gene calls are TRBV6-6 and TRBJ2-7; 9 bases line up with TRBD2. Germline V gene lookup returns CDR1 MNHNY and CDR2 SVGAGI (reference sequence). CDR3 length: 15 residues. V lost 7 bases, J lost 2 bases, and 9 bases stayed unmatched. CDR3 nucleotides: TGTGCCAGCACCACGTCCCTAGCGGGGACCTACGAGCAGTACTTC. Translated: CASTTSLAGTYEQYF.

The rearrangement joins TRBV9 to TRBJ1-5, with D possibly being TRBD1 (5 bases). CDR1 and CDR2 from the germline V gene are SGDLS and YYNGEE. Trimming took off 3 bases at V and 0 bases at J, with 13 bases between the two ends. This CDR3 has 16 amino acids. The CDR3 loop is CASSAPGRNSNQPQHF. The CDR3 coding sequence is TGTGCCAGCAGCGCCCCGGGACGGAATAGCAATCAGCCCCAGCATTTT.

This chain uses TRBV18 with TRBJ2-5, with a weak D call TRBD2 (5 bases). The CDR3 contains 14 residues. Germline lookup yields CDR1 KGHSH and CDR2 LQKENI. The V gene lost 0 bases and the J gene lost 1 base, with 6 bases spanning the gap. This CDR3 is CASSPPSAQETQYF. The CDR3 DNA is TGTGCCAGCTCACCACCTAGCGCCCAAGAGACCCAGTACTTC.

The V and J genes are TRBV2 and TRBJ2-1, with 11 bases aligning to TRBD2. V shed 5 bases, J shed 7 bases, and the junction held 7 bases outside the gene matches. Germline lookup yields CDR1 SNHLY and CDR2 FYNNEI. The CDR3 is 15 amino acids. The CDR3 loop reads CASSYSPSGRNEQFF. CDR3 DNA: TGTGCCAGCAGTTACTCCCCTAGCGGGAGGAATGAGCAGTTCTTC.

V is TRBV9 and J is TRBJ2-1, with D perhaps matching TRBD2 (6 bases). The germline V and J ends were trimmed by 4 bases and 3 bases, with 14 bases remaining between them. The germline gives CDR1 SGDLS, CDR2 YYNGEE. This CDR3 comprises 15 residues. CDR3 amino acids: CASSPSPRDYNEQFF. The CDR3 coding sequence is TGTGCCAGCAGCCCTTCCCCGCGGGACTACAATGAGCAGTTCTTC.

This sequence joins TRBV5-7 and TRBJ2-7; tentatively, D is TRBD2 (5 bases). TRBV5-7 is assigned to the ORF class and has an uncertain function. V lost 1 base and J 6 bases, leaving 17 bases between the germline ends. CDR3 length equals 15 residues. The CDR3 loop is CASSLFPPQEGEQYF. As DNA, the CDR3 is TGTGCCAGCAGCTTGTTCCCTCCCCAAGAGGGCGAGCAGTACTTC.

The chain uses TRBV29-1 and TRBJ1-2; tentatively, D is TRBD1 (6 bases). V gave up 3 bases and J gave up 8 bases, with 19 bases separating them. The germline gives CDR1 SQVTM, CDR2 ANQGSEA. This CDR3 comprises 14 residues. The CDR3: CSVDPSWTAGGYTF. CDR3 in DNA: TGCAGCGTTGATCCCTCCTGGACAGCAGGAGGCTACACCTTC.

The J gene is TRBJ1-3, the V gene TRBV9; D is uncertain. The V gene lost 3 bases and the J gene lost 2 bases, with 12 bases spanning the gap. Germline V gene data show CDR1 as SGDLS and CDR2 as YYNGEE. The CDR3 loop spans 15 amino acids. CDR3 nucleotides: TGTGCCAGCAGCGAGGCGATTGCTGCTGGAAACACCATATATTTT. Translated: CASSEAIAAGNTIYF.

The gene calls are TRBV11-3 and TRBJ2-7, with D possibly being TRBD2 (5 bases). V gave up 5 bases and J gave up 1 base, with 9 bases separating them. The CDR3 length is 13 residues. Germline V gene lookup returns CDR1 SGHNT and CDR2 YENEEA. The CDR3: CASSHGDSYEQYF. CDR3 DNA: TGTGCCAGCAGCCACGGGGATTCCTACGAGCAGTACTTC. The full variable domain, its missing parts supplied by reference TRBV11-3 and TRBJ2-7, is EAGVVQSPRYKIIEKKQPVAFWCNPISGHNTLYWYLQNLGQGPELLIRYENEEAVDDSQLPKDRFSAERLKGVDSTLKIQPAELGDSAVYLCASSHGDSYEQYFGPGTRLTVT.

The V and J genes are TRBV18 and TRBJ2-5; D is undetermined. With 5 bases removed from V and 2 bases from J, the gap between germline ends came to 3 bases. There are 11 residues in the CDR3. Germline V gene data show CDR1 as KGHSH and CDR2 as LQKENI. The CDR3 reads CASSSQETQYF. For the CDR3, the DNA is TGTGCCAGCTCATCTCAAGAGACCCAGTACTTC. Combining the CDR3 with reference TRBV18 and TRBJ2-5 gives the whole variable domain NAGVMQNPRHLVRRRGQEARLRCSPMKGHSHVYWYRQLPEEGLKFMVYLQKENIIDESGMPKERFSAEFPKEGPSILRIQQVVRGDSAAYFCASSSQETQYFGPGTRLLVL.

The genes are TRBV28 and TRBJ1-4; 9 bases align to TRBD1. CDR3 length: 19 amino acids. Trimming took 5 bases from V and 1 from J; bases not matched to a gene: 14. Per germline, CDR1 MDHEN and CDR2 SYDVKM. The CDR3: CASSPRRDRVFGTNEKLFF. DNA of the CDR3: TGTGCCAGCAGTCCAAGACGGGACAGGGTGTTTGGAACTAATGAAAAACTGTTTTTT.

V usage is TRBV28 and J usage is TRBJ1-6; tentatively, D is TRBD1 (6 bases). This CDR3 has 14 amino acids. CDR1 and CDR2 (germline): MDHEN, SYDVKM. V was clipped by 8 bases and J by 8 bases, with 16 bases between them. The CDR3 DNA reads as TGTGCCAGCGGGCGGCAGGGGATCGATTCACCCCTCCACTTT. Amino acid sequence: CASGRQGIDSPLHF.

The chain employs TRBV11-3 and TRBJ1-4; no firm D call. Germline V gene data show CDR1 as SGHNT and CDR2 as YENEEA. The germline V and J ends were trimmed by 2 bases and 0 bases, with 13 bases remaining between them. The CDR3 loop spans 17 amino acids. DNA for the CDR3: TGTGCCAGCAGCTTACCCTCGGGCGGGGCAACTAATGAAAAACTGTTTTTT. Amino acids: CASSLPSGGATNEKLFF.

The chain employs TRBV9 and TRBJ2-1; no clear D. Looked up from germline, CDR1 is SGDLS and CDR2 is YYNGEE. Trimming took 0 bases from V and 5 from J, leaving 9 bases between them. CDR3 length equals 14 residues. CDR3 residues: CASSVESRHNEQFF. Here the CDR3 DNA reads TGTGCCAGCAGCGTAGAGTCCAGACACAATGAGCAGTTCTTC. Combining the CDR3 with reference TRBV9 and TRBJ2-1 gives the whole variable domain DSGVTQTPKHLITATGQRVTLRCSPRSGDLSVYWYQQSLDQGLQFLIQYYNGEERAKGNILERFSAQQFPDLHSELNLSSLELGDSALYFCASSVESRHNEQFFGPGTRLTVL.

The chain has TRBV18 and TRBJ1-1; 7 bases map to TRBD1. With V trimmed by 4 bases and J by 0 bases, 8 bases remained unmatched. CDR1 KGHSH and CDR2 LQKENI come from the germline V gene. There are 16 residues in the CDR3. The DNA for the CDR3 is TGTGCCAGCTCACACCGACAGGGCGACATGAACACTGAAGCTTTCTTT. This codes for CASSHRQGDMNTEAFF.